The rows below give T cell receptor beta chains drawn from one sample of a study of blood T cell repertoires in COVID-19. The data were produced by immunoSEQ multiplex PCR, yet TCRdb's version contains in-frame clones alone and is incomplete. The sample has over 130,000 clones; over 75% are singletons. Sequencing was carried out using PBMCs or T cells enriched from blood (not recorded which). Receptors were obtained from a man aged 50-60 years in a cohort exposed to, infected with or recovered from COVID-19 (not recorded which). CDR3s include the opening cysteine and the closing phenylalanine or tryptophan. The D gene is left open where the match is weak. Some rows mark clone size as missing; the rest say once, few, many or name a class of expanded clone.

j_call,clone_size,v_call,d_call,cdr3_aa,cdr3_nt
TRBJ2-3,NA,TRBV7-2,NA,CASSPGGGPVQYF,TGTGCCAGCAGCCCTGGGGGAGGTCCTGTGCAGTATTTT
TRBJ2-7,NA,TRBV3-1/TRBV3-2,TRBD2,CASTASGASSYEQYF,TGTGCCAGCACCGCTAGCGGGGCCTCATCCTACGAGCAGTACTTC
TRBJ2-3,once,TRBV5-6,TRBD1,CATHRGQTDTQYF,TGTGCCACCCACAGGGGGCAAACAGATACGCAGTATTTT
TRBJ1-6,NA,TRBV7-6,TRBD1,CASSPQMQAGTGSPF,TGTGCCAGCAGCCCGCAGATGCAAGCCGGGACAGGATCCCCCTTT
TRBJ2-7,NA,TRBV7-9,NA,CASSLALNRGSKGYEQYF,TGTGCCAGCAGCTTAGCGCTGAACCGGGGGTCGAAGGGCTACGAGCAGTACTTC
TRBJ2-7,few,TRBV7-2,TRBD2,CASSEGLAGLYEQYF,TGTGCCAGCAGCGAGGGACTAGCGGGTCTGTACGAGCAGTACTTC
TRBJ1-2,NA,TRBV10-3,TRBD1,CAISESTQGTVYGYTF,TGTGCCATCAGTGAGTCGACTCAGGGGACAGTATATGGCTACACCTTC
TRBJ1-2,NA,TRBV29-1,NA,CSVGAGGNYGYTF,TGCAGCGTCGGCGCGGGGGGCAACTATGGCTACACCTTC
TRBJ2-2,once,TRBV28,TRBD2,CASSPGRGDGTGELFF,TGTGCCAGCAGCCCGGGGAGGGGCGACGGAACCGGGGAGCTGTTTTTT
TRBJ1-1,NA,TRBV28,TRBD1,CASSRIRGDGSEAFF,TGTGCCAGCAGCCGAATCAGGGGGGACGGGTCTGAAGCTTTCTTT
TRBJ2-7,NA,TRBV23-1,NA,CASSQSYEQYF,TGCGCCAGCAGTCAGTCTTACGAGCAGTACTTC
TRBJ1-2,NA,TRBV10-3,NA,CAISVGDYGYTF,TGTGCCATCAGTGTGGGAGACTATGGCTACACCTTC
TRBJ2-1,NA,TRBV6-5,TRBD2,CASSPGLAENYEQFF,TGTGCCAGCAGCCCCGGGCTAGCGGAGAACTATGAGCAGTTCTTC